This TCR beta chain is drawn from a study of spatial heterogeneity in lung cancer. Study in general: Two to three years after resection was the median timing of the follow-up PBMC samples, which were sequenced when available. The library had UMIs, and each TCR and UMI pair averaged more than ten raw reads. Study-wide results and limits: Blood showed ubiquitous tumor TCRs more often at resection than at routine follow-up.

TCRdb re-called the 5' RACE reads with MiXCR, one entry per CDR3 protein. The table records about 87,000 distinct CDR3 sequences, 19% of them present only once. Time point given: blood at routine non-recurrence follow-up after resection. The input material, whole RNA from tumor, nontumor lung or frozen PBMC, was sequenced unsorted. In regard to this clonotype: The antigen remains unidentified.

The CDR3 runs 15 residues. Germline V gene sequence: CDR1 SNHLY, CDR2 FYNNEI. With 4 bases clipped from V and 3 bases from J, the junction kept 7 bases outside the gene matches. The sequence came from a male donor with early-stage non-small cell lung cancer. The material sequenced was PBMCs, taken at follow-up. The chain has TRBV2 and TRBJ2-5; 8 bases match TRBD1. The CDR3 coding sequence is TGTGCCAGCAGTGGGCCCGGGACAGGTGAAGAGACCCAGTACTTC. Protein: CASSGPGTGEETQYF.